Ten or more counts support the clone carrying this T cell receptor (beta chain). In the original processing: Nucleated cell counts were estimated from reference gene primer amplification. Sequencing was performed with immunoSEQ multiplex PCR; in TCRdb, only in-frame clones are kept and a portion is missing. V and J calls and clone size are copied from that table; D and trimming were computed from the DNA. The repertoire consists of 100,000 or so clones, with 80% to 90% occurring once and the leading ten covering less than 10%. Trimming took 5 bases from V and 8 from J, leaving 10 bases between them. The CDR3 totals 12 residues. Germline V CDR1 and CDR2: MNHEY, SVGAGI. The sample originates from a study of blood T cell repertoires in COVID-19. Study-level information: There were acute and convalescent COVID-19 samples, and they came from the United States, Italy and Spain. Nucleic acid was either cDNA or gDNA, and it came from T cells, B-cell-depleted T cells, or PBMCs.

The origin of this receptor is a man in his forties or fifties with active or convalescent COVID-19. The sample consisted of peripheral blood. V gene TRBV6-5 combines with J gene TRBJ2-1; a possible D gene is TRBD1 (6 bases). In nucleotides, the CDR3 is TGTGCCAGCAGTCTACAGGGCCATGAGCAGTTCTTC. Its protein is CASSLQGHEQFF.